The source of this T cell receptor (beta chain) is a study of T cell clonality in common variable immunodeficiency (dated by TCRdb to the mid-2010s). Broad study findings and their caveats: The authors noted that sequencing repertoires of T cell subpopulations would be needed to clarify what caused the increased clonality in CVID. Patient heterogeneity within the CVID cohort put limits on correlating repertoire features with clinical complications. Reportedly, TCRbeta sequences from CVID had fewer deletions and N-nucleotide insertions, and highly modified clones with 13 or more V deletions were absent from CVID. TCRbeta clonality was higher in CVID subjects than in healthy controls (t-test p = 0.018), and the increase was most characteristic of about a third of subjects. Healthy controls shared more TCRbeta clones with each other than CVID subjects shared among themselves (p < 0.0001). Despite equal DNA input, controls averaged roughly 80,000 unique sequences per sample versus around 32,000 in CVID samples.

The germline V end is reduced by 0 bases and the J end by 5 bases; junction bases left unmatched: 4. The CDR3 measures 15 amino acids from cysteine to phenylalanine. The DNA covers only part of the CDR3, 36 bases in frame from base 1. Based on the germline V gene (reference sequence), the CDR1 and CDR2 sequences are SGHNT and YYREEE. For sequencing, equivalent amounts of genomic DNA were input from CVID and control samples. For every sample, a 60 bp segment covering the rearranged TCRbeta CDR3 region was amplified and then sequenced. The immunoSEQ assay, a bias-corrected multiplex PCR with high-throughput sequencing, was employed for TCRbeta amplification. In the authors' own workflow: Every unique nucleotide sequence counted as a clone and was annotated with V, D and J genes, copy number and frequency. Sequences were labeled productive if in frame, and non-productive if out of frame or containing stop codons. As previously described, clonality was computed from Shannon's entropy. The predicted amino acid sequences of productive clones were used to derive mean CDR3 Kyte-Doolittle hydropathy. Scaled V gene usage was hierarchically clustered using Manhattan distance and complete linkage with the R hclust function. Sharing of clones by CDR3 amino acid sequence was evaluated through resampling of 12 repertoires per group over 100 rounds. The repertoires were screened for 70 published EBV-specific TCRbeta sequences and roughly 240 published CMV-specific TCRbeta sequences. Analysis left out two CVID samples that produced under 10,000 sequences, so approximately 40 CVID repertoires remained. Entries here come from immuneACCESS through TCRdb and include only in-frame sequences with V and J called. Some clones fail to appear in such tables; in the studies checked, an unresolved V gene covers under half of the shortfall, and the cause of the remainder is unknown. That table furnishes V, J and clone size, whereas the DNA furnished D and trimming. This sample has 30,000 to 40,000 clones in the table, none counted a single time. The top ten constitute less than 30% of the sample.

Standard criteria were used to diagnose CVID, namely serum IgG, IgA and/or IgM reduced below the normal range together with specific antibody deficiency. There were some 45 subjects in the CVID group (around 15 female and 29 male), ranging in age from about 8 to 65 years, with a mean age of about 40. Most of the CVID patients and most of the healthy controls were of Caucasian heritage. Replacement immunoglobulin therapy had been administered to all CVID subjects for at least one year at the time of study participation. When blood was collected, none of the CVID subjects were ill or on immunomodulatory or immunosuppressive medication. From each donor, roughly 5 to 8.5 ml of heparinized peripheral whole blood was collected. Genomic DNA from adults with common variable immune deficiency (CVID) and from healthy adult controls was used for sequencing of TCRbeta CDR3 repertoires. Diluted blood was density-centrifuged over Hypaque 1077 or Ficoll-Paque to isolate peripheral blood mononuclear cells. Genomic DNA was obtained from unsorted mononuclear cells using either Qiagen column purification or a centrifugation-based method.

In its sample, this clone was seen many times. It has no known antigen specificity. The read comes to an end 3 residues before the CDR3 does, leaving the germline J gene to fill in the end. The receptor was isolated from a human donor with common variable immunodeficiency. Source material: peripheral blood mononuclear cells. In this chain, TRBV5-4 is recombined with TRBJ2-5; 10 nucleotides in the junction match TRBD1. Partial CDR3 DNA: TGTGCCAGCAGCTTGGAGGGACAGGGGCGGGAGACC. Its product reads: CASSLEGQGRET. The CDR3, in full, reads CASSLEGQGRETQYF.